This passage covers 13 T cell receptor beta chains from one sample sequenced in a study of T-cell memory formation after mild COVID-19. TCRdb passed the 5' RACE reads through MiXCR, listing each CDR3 protein once. The sample includes 530,000 or so distinct CDR3 sequences, 17% of them seen just once. The sequenced material came from PBMCs or a T cell subset sorted from them (not recorded which). These receptors all come from an adult woman who had mild COVID-19 (a few samples of this study predate the infection). Cell type and time point are not known.

There are a few counts of this clonotype. The chain combines TRBV3-1 with TRBJ2-2, with 7 bases that match TRBD1. The CDR3 extends over 18 amino acids. Germline V gene sequence: CDR1 LGHDT, CDR2 YNNKEL (reference sequence). Losses at the gene ends were 4 bases for V and 4 bases for J; bases not matched to a gene: 15. CDR3 DNA: TGTGCCAGCAGCCTATATGGGCCGGGACAGTACCCCACCGGGGAGCTGTTTTTT. Translated, it gives CASSLYGPGQYPTGELFF.

This clonotype was picked up a small number of times. The chain has TRBV7-6 and TRBJ2-1; 10 bases fit TRBD2. Unmatched junction bases numbered 13, after V lost 4 bases and J lost 7 bases. The CDR3 totals 17 residues. Germline CDR1 and CDR2: SGHVS and FNYEAQ. CDR3: CASSSGGRLAGTNEQFF. DNA of the CDR3: TGTGCCAGCAGCTCGGGGGGGAGACTAGCGGGCACGAATGAGCAGTTCTTC.

This chain connects TRBV12-3 or TRBV12-4 to TRBJ1-1; D uncertain. This CDR3 is 14 amino acids long. V was cut by 5 bases and J by 5 bases, with 15 bases left in between. CDR3 sequence reads: CASSRAWNWTEAFF. As DNA, the CDR3 is TGTGCCAGCAGTCGGGCCTGGAATTGGACTGAAGCTTTCTTT.

Ten or more counts support this clonotype. Sequence at one end of the junction differs from germline and may be a read error. The chain couples TRBV7-3 to TRBJ2-1; the D gene is possibly TRBD1 (5 bases). Germline CDR1 and CDR2: SGHTA and FQGTGA. The CDR3 contains 15 residues. Written as DNA, the CDR3 is TGTGCCAGCAGCCATACAGGTAACTCCTACGATGAGCAGTTCTTC. This sequence encodes CASSHTGNSYDEQFF.

The chain is built from TRBV4-3 and TRBJ2-1; D ambiguous. The CDR3 loop spans 15 amino acids. V dropped 4 bases and J dropped 2 bases, with 12 bases sitting between them. Germline CDR1 reads LGHNA; CDR2 reads YSLEER. For the CDR3, the DNA is TGCGCCAGCAGCCCCGGAGAAGGGACCTACAATGAGCAGTTCTTC. Translating gives CASSPGEGTYNEQFF.

The CDR3 sequence is CASSQIGLAGGRASTDTQYF. As DNA, the CDR3 is TGCGCCAGCAGCCAAATTGGGCTAGCGGGGGGGCGGGCGAGCACAGATACGCAGTATTTT. The chain carries TRBV4-1 and TRBJ2-3; 12 positions match TRBD2. CDR1 MGHRA and CDR2 YSYEKL come from the germline V gene. The CDR3 runs to 20 residues. V was clipped by 2 bases and J by 0 bases; unmatched bases: 12.

The sample holds a few counts of this clonotype. The chain employs TRBV12-3 or TRBV12-4 and TRBJ1-3; a possible D gene is TRBD1 (5 bases). V lost 5 bases and J 7 bases, leaving 18 bases between the germline ends. The CDR3 covers 15 residues. This CDR3 reads CASSPIRQGGNTIYF. The CDR3 DNA reads TGTGCCAGCAGTCCCATTCGGCAGGGAGGCAACACCATATATTTT.

This clonotype was seen a few times. This chain connects TRBV4-1 to TRBJ2-5, with 9 bases fitting TRBD2. This CDR3 region has 17 residues. CDR1 is MGHRA and CDR2 is YSYEKL in the germline V gene. Trimming cost V 1 base and J 0 bases; bases outside gene matches: 6. The CDR3 nucleotides are TGCGCCAGCAGCCAAGTTTCAGCGGGAGGTTACCAAGAGACCCAGTACTTC. This codes for CASSQVSAGGYQETQYF.

The chain links TRBV2 to TRBJ1-2; 9 nucleotides line up with TRBD1. This CDR3 is 14 amino acids long. J was trimmed by 4 bases and V by 8 bases; bases with no gene match: 8. CDR1 SNHLY and CDR2 FYNNEI come from the germline V gene. CDR3 region: CASRRQGGFYGYTF. In DNA form, the CDR3 reads TGTGCCAGCCGCCGACAGGGGGGTTTCTATGGCTACACCTTC.

The gene calls are TRBV7-9 and TRBJ1-1; D unresolved. The CDR3 spans 14 residues. V lost 5 bases to trimming and J lost 0 bases, with 10 bases between them. Per germline, CDR1 SEHNR and CDR2 FQNEAQ (reference sequence). CDR3 sequence reads: CASSPSLVNTEAFF. CDR3 sequence (DNA): TGTGCCAGCAGCCCCTCTTTGGTGAACACTGAAGCTTTCTTT.

This clonotype was recorded a few times. The genes are TRBV7-6 and TRBJ1-3; D is undetermined. The CDR3 is 15 residues long. Trimming left V 9 bases short and J 4 bases short, with 19 bases between. CDR1 and CDR2 (germline): SGHVS, FNYEAQ. CDR3 sequence (DNA): TGTGCCAGTGGGGTAGGGAGTTCTCTGGGAAACACCATATATTTT. It codes for CASGVGSSLGNTIYF.

This sequence joins TRBV5-1 and TRBJ2-5; possibly TRBD2 for D (6 bases). V lost 0 bases, J lost 2 bases, and 14 bases lay in between. The V gene's germline CDR1 is SGHRS and CDR2 YFSETQ. This CDR3 has 16 amino acids. The CDR3, as DNA: TGCGCCAGCAGCTTGGGGCGAGGAGGGGATCAAGAGACCCAGTACTTC. Amino acid sequence: CASSLGRGGDQETQYF. Drawing the rest from reference TRBV5-1 and TRBJ2-5, the complete variable domain is KAGVTQTPRYLIKTRGQQVTLSCSPISGHRSVSWYQQTPGQGLQFLFEYFSETQRNKGNFPGRFSGRQFSNSRSEMNVSTLELGDSALYLCASSLGRGGDQETQYFGPGTRLLVL.

The CDR3 DNA reads TGTGCCAGCAGACGAACAGCAACCCCATTGTGGGGACAGGGGGCGGTAAACGAGCAGTACTTC. It translates to CASRRTATPLWGQGAVNEQYF. This chain uses TRBV12-3 or TRBV12-4 with TRBJ2-7; 12 positions match TRBD1. V was pared by 6 bases and J by 5 bases, with 26 bases of the junction left unmatched. The CDR3 consists of 21 residues.